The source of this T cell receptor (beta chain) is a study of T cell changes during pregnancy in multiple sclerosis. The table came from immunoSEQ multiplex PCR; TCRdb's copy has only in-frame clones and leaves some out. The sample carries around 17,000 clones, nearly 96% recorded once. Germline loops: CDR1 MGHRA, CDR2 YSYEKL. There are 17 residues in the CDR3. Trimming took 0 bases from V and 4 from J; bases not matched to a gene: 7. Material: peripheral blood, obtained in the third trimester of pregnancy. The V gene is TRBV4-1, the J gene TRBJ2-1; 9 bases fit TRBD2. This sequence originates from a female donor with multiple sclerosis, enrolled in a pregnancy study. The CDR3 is CASSQDSASGTYNEQFF. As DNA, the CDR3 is TGCGCCAGCAGCCAAGATTCGGCTAGCGGGACTTACAATGAGCAGTTCTTC.